The sequence of this T cell receptor beta chain was determined in a study of metastatic and nonmetastatic thyroid tumors. Whole-study context: Repertoires of blood and of tissue (tumor or nodule) from malignant and benign thyroid patients were compared.

There were no patients who had received any treatment before thyroid surgery. TCRdb re-analyzed the PCR reads through MiXCR. The sample records around 61,000 clones, 30% being singletons. The receptor's source is a female donor with papillary thyroid cancer or a benign thyroid nodule (not recorded which). Some clones in this sample may be carry-over from other donors' samples. Sequenced: blood.

Written as DNA, the CDR3 is TGCAGTGCAACACAGGGGCGCGTCGGCAATCAGCCCCAGCATTTT. It codes for CSATQGRVGNQPQHF. The chain is built from TRBV20-1 and TRBJ1-5; 7 positions match TRBD1. The CDR3 consists of 15 residues. V was clipped by 6 bases and J by 2 bases; unmatched bases: 10. Germline CDR1 and CDR2: DFQATT and SNEGSKA (reference sequence).